The clone carrying this TCR beta chain was recorded many times. Antigen: not known. This record comes from a study of read filtering for tumor transcriptome and immune sequencing. Study summary: By R-ISS, stages I, II and III held around 8, 15 and 7 patients.

The library was built from about 0.4 ug RNA with molecular barcoded adaptors for alpha/delta and beta/gamma chains. TCRdb re-called the reads with MiXCR, one entry per CDR3 protein. Of more than 45,000 distinct CDR3 sequences in the sample, approximately 13% were seen once. Every patient had bone marrow sampled while the disease was active. V was pared by 3 bases and J by 0 bases, with 6 bases between. The CDR3 runs 14 residues. The V gene's germline CDR1 is LNHDA and CDR2 SQIVND (reference sequence). Whole-study results and caveats: Correlation between methods rose after single-read clonotypes were removed. In IR-seq, single-read clonotypes were about 81.9% of clonotypes but approximately 3.5% of reads.

What was sequenced was a population of CD138-negative cells sorted from bone marrow. This clonotype was sampled from a donor aged 40 or over with multiple myeloma. This rearrangement joins TRBV19 to TRBJ2-1; no clear D. The CDR3 DNA reads as TGTGCCAGTAGTATGGGCAGCTCCTACAATGAGCAGTTCTTC. Protein: CASSMGSSYNEQFF. Based on the CDR3 plus reference TRBV19 and TRBJ2-1, the full variable domain is DGGITQSPKYLFRKEGQNVTLSCEQNLNHDAMYWYRQDPGQGLRLIYYSQIVNDFQKGDIAEGYSVSREKKESFPLTVTSAQKNPTAFYLCASSMGSSYNEQFFGPGTRLTVL.